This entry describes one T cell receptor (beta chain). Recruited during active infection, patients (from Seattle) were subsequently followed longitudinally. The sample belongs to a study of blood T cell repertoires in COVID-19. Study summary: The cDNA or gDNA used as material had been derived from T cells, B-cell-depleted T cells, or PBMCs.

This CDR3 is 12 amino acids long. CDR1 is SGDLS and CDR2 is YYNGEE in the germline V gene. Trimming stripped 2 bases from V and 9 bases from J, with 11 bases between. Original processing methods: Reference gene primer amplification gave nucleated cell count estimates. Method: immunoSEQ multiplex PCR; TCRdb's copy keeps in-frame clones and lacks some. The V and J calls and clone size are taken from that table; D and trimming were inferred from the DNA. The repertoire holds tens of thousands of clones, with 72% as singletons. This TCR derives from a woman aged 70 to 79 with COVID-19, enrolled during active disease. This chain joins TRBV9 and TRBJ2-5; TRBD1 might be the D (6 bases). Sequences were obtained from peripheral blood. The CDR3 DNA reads TGTGCCAGCAGCGTTCAAGAGGGGGCCCAGTACTTC. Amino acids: CASSVQEGAQYF.